The present T cell receptor beta chain was sequenced within a study of beta chain features in type 1 diabetes. Study-wide points: TCRB CDR3 length was moderately but significantly reduced in all four CD4+ subsets of Type 1 diabetes patients. Patients and controls would share equally any PCR tilt toward shorter templates. Naive, central memory and Treg TCRB repertoires seemed to resemble each other more closely in patients than they did in healthy donors. More deletions and fewer insertions at VDJ junctions were found in patients with type 1 diabetes.

Expressed TCRB transcripts got sequenced, as all isolated RNA was reverse transcribed. The protocol was immunoSEQ multiplex PCR, while the TCRdb copy is restricted to in-frame clones and leaves out a portion. The data contain 640,000 or so clones, about an eighth of them singletons. Sorted populations all had greater than 98% purity. Concerning this clone itself: Its antigen is as yet unknown.

The receptor was isolated from a man aged 18 to 29 with type 1 diabetes. Sequenced material: naive CD4+ T cells from blood.

The DNA for the CDR3 is TGCGCCAGCAGCGCGGTGACAGGGCCTAACTATGGCTACACCTTC. It codes for CASSAVTGPNYGYTF. The chain carries TRBV5-1 and TRBJ1-2, with 7 bases that match TRBD1. The CDR3 is made up of 15 amino acids. Per the germline V gene, CDR1 is SGHRS and CDR2 is YFSETQ. The ends lost 4 bases at V and 0 bases at J; junction bases unmatched: 6.